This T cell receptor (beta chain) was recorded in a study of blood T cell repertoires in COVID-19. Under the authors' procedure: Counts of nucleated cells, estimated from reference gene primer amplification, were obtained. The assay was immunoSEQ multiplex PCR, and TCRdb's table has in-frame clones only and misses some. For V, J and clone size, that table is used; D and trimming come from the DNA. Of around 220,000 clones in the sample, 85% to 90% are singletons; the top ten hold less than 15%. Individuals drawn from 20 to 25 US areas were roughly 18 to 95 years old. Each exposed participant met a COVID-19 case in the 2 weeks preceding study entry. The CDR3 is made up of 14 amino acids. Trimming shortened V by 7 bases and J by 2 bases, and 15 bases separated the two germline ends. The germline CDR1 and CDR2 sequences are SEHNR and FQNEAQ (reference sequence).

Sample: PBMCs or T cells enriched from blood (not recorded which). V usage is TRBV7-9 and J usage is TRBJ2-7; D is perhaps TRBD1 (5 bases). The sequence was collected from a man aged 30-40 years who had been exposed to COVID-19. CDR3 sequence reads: CASKAREGAYEQYF. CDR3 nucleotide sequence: TGTGCCAGCAAGGCCAGGGAAGGGGCCTACGAGCAGTACTTC. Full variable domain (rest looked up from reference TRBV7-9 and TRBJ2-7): DTGVSQNPRHKITKRGQNVTFRCDPISEHNRLYWYRQTLGQGPEFLTYFQNEAQLEKSRLLSDRFSAERPKGSFSTLEIQRTEQGDSAMYLCASKAREGAYEQYFGPGTRLTVT.